This entry describes one TCR beta chain. Its specificity is not known. This sample was taken from a study of cytotoxic CD8 clonotypes in ibrutinib-treated CLL. Study overall: Response samples were taken after a median approximately 13 months of treatment, range 6 to 36. Mean values per sample were 250,000 to 300,000 productive templates and 94,082 productive rearrangements.

Findings of the study overall: Clonality increased at ibrutinib response, then returned toward baseline at progression. Exceeding age-matched healthy donors, baseline clonality also tracked the counts of circulating CD8+ T cells.

V dropped 3 bases and J dropped 8 bases, with 16 bases sitting between them. Germline V gene sequence: CDR1 SGHDN, CDR2 FVKESK. This CDR3 comprises 14 residues. The repertoire was sequenced with immunoSEQ multiplex PCR; TCRdb's copy has only in-frame clones and lacks some. This sample carries fewer than 85,000 clones, about 85% of them seen once, and the ten largest clones take approximately 5%. This chain joins TRBV14 and TRBJ1-2, with D unresolved. The clonotype originates from a human donor with chronic lymphocytic leukemia. Material: PBMCs, obtained after 12 months of ibrutinib treatment. The DNA for the CDR3 is TGTGCCAGCAGCCAGGACTTCTGGGCCTTGGGCTACACCTTC. Translating gives CASSQDFWALGYTF.